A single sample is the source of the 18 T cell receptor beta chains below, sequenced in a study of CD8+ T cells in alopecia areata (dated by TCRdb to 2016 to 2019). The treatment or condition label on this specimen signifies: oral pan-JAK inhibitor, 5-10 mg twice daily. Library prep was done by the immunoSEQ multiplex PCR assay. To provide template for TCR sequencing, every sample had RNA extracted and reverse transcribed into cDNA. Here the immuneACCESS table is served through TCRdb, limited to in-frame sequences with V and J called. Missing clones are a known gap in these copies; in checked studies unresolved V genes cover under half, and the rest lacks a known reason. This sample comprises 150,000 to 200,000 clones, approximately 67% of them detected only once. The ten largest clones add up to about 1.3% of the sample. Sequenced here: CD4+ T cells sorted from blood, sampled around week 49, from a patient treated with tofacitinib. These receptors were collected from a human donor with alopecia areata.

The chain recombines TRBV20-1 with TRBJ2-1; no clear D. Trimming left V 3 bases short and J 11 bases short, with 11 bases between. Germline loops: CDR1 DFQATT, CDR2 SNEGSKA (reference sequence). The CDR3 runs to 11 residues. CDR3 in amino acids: CSASPGFKQFF. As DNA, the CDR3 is TGCAGTGCTAGTCCCGGGTTCAAGCAGTTCTTC.

CDR3 sequence reads: CSVGTGFGYTF. The CDR3, as DNA: TGCAGCGTTGGTACAGGGTTTGGCTACACCTTC. V and J are TRBV29-1 and TRBJ1-2; D might be TRBD1 (6 bases). The CDR3 totals 11 residues. The V and J ends lost 4 bases and 7 bases respectively, with 10 bases between them. Germline loops: CDR1 SQVTM, CDR2 ANQGSEA.

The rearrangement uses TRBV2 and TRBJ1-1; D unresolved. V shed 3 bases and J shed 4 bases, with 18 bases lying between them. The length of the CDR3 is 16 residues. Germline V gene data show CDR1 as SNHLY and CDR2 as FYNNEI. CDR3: CASSDLGSGVGTEAFF. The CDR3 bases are TGTGCCAGCAGTGATTTGGGTTCCGGAGTGGGCACTGAAGCTTTCTTT.

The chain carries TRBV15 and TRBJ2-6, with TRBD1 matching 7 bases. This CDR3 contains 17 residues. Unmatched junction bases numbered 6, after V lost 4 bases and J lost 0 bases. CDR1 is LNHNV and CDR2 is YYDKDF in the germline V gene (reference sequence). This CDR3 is CATSKAPGGSGANVLTF. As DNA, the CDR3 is TGTGCCACCAGCAAAGCGCCAGGGGGCTCTGGGGCCAACGTCCTGACTTTC.

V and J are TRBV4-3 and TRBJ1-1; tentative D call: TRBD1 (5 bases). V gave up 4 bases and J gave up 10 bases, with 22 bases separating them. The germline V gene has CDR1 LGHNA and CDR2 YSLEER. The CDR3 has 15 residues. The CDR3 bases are TGCGCCAGCAGCCCCGGAGGCGGGACTCCTCTCGGAGCTTTCTTT. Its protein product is CASSPGGGTPLGAFF.

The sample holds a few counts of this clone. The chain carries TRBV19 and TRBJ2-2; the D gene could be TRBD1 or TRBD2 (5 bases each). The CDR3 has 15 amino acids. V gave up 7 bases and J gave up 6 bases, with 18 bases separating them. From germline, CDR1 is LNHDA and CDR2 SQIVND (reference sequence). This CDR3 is CASKTGTQGAGELFF. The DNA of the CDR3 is TGTGCCAGTAAGACCGGGACCCAAGGAGCCGGGGAGCTGTTTTTT.

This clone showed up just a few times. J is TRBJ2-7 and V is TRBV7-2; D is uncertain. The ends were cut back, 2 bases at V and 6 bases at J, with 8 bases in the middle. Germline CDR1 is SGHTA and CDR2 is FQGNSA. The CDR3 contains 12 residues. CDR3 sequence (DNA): TGTGCCAGCAGCTTATCCCCCGCCGAGCAGTACTTC. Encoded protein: CASSLSPAEQYF.

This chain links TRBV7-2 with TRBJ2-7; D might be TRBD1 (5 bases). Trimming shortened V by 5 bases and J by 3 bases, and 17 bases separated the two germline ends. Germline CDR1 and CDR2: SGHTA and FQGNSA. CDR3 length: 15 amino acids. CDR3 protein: CASSQGALLDYEQYF. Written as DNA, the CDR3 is TGTGCCAGCAGCCAAGGGGCACTTCTGGACTACGAGCAGTACTTC.

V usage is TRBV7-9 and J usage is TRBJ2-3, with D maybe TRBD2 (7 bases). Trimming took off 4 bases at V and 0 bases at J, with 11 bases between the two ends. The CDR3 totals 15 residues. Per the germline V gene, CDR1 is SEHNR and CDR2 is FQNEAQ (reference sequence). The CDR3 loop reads CASSSGGPSTDTQYF. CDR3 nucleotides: TGTGCCAGCAGCTCCGGGGGGCCTAGCACAGATACGCAGTATTTT. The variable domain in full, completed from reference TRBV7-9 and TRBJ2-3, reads DTGVSQNPRHKITKRGQNVTFRCDPISEHNRLYWYRQTLGQGPEFLTYFQNEAQLEKSRLLSDRFSAERPKGSFSTLEIQRTEQGDSAMYLCASSSGGPSTDTQYFGPGTRLTVL.

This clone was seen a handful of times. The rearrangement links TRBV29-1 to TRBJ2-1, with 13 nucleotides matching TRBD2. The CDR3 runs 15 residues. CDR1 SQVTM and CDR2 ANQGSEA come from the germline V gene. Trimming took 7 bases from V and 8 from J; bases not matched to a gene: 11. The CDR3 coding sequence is TGCAGCGCCGGAACTAGCGGGGGGGTTTTCTATGAGCAGTTCTTC. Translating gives CSAGTSGGVFYEQFF.

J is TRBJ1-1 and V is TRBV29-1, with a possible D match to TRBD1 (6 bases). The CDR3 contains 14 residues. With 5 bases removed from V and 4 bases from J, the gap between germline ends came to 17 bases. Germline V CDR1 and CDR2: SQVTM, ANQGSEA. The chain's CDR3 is CSVRGERASTEAFF. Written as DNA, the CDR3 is TGCAGCGTTAGGGGGGAAAGGGCCAGCACTGAAGCTTTCTTT.

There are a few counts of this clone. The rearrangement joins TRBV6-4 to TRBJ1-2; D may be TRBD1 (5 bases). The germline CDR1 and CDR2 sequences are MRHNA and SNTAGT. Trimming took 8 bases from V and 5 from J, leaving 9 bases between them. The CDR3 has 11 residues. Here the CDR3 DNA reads TGTGCCAGCTGGGGGGGTTATGGCTACACCTTC. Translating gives CASWGGYGYTF.

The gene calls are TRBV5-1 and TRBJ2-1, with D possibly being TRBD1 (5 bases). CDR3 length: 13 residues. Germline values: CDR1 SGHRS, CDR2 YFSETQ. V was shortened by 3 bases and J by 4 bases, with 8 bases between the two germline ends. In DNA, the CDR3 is TGCGCCAGCAGCTCTGACAGTTACAATGAGCAGTTCTTC. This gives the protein CASSSDSYNEQFF.

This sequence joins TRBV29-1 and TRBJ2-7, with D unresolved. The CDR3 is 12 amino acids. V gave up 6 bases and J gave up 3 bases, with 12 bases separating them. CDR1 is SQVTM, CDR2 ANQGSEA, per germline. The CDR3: CSVGGSLYEQYF. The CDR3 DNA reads TGCAGCGTCGGTGGCAGTCTCTACGAGCAGTACTTC.

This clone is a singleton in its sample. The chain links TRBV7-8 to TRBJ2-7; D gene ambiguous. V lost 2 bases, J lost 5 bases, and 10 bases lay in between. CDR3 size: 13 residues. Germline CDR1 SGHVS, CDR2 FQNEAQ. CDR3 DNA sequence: TGTGCCAGCAGCTTAAGAAGTCAGGACGAGCAGTACTTC. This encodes CASSLRSQDEQYF.

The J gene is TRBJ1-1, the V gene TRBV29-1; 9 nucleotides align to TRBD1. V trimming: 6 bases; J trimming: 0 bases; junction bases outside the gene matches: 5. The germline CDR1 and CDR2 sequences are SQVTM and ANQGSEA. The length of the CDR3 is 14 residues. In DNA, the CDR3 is TGCAGCGTCTTACAGGGGGCTTTGAACACTGAAGCTTTCTTT. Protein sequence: CSVLQGALNTEAFF. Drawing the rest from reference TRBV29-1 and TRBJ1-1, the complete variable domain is SAVISQKPSRDICQRGTSLTIQCQVDSQVTMMFWYRQQPGQSLTLIATANQGSEATYESGFVIDKFPISRPNLTFSTLTVSNMSPEDSSIYLCSVLQGALNTEAFFGQGTRLTVV.

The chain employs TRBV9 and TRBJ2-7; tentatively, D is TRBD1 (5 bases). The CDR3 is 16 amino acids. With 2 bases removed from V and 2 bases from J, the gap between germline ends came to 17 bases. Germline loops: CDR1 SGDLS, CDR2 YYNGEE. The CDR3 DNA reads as TGTGCCAGCAGCGTTTCCCCGGACACACGGGCCTACGAGCAGTACTTC. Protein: CASSVSPDTRAYEQYF.

The CDR3 DNA is TGTGCCAGTGTTAGCGGGGGGCGCCTCTCCAATGAGCAGTTCTTC. Translated, it gives CASVSGGRLSNEQFF. The rearrangement uses TRBV2 and TRBJ2-1; TRBD2 aligns across 10 bases. This CDR3 comprises 15 residues. Germline CDR1 and CDR2: SNHLY and FYNNEI. Unmatched junction bases numbered 11, after V lost 9 bases and J lost 6 bases.